This passage covers 14 T cell receptor beta chains from one sample sequenced in a study of T cell changes during pregnancy in multiple sclerosis. Libraries were prepared by immunoSEQ multiplex PCR; TCRdb keeps only in-frame clonotypes and omits some of them. The sample shows more than 45,000 clones, roughly 93% of them seen only once. Sequencing was performed on CD8+ T cells from peripheral blood mononuclear cells, taken in the second trimester of pregnancy. The receptors were sampled from a female donor with multiple sclerosis, enrolled in a pregnancy study.

This chain connects TRBV7-3 to TRBJ2-1; 9 bases match TRBD2. The V segment lost 5 bases and the J segment 7 bases; nucleotides outside the gene matches: 9. This CDR3 is 15 amino acids long. CDR1 is SGHTA and CDR2 is FQGTGA in the germline V gene. CDR3 amino acids: CASSPSSGVGNEQFF. The CDR3 coding sequence is TGTGCCAGCAGCCCCTCTAGCGGGGTTGGGAATGAGCAGTTCTTC.

This clone was recorded only once. This rearrangement joins TRBV4-1 to TRBJ1-4, with D possibly TRBD1 on 6 matching bases. Deletions cut 2 bases from V and 7 bases from J, with 14 bases between. This CDR3 region has 15 residues. The germline V gene has CDR1 MGHRA and CDR2 YSYEKL. The CDR3 DNA reads as TGCGCCAGCAGCCAAAATCCTCAGGGGCCTGAAAAACTGTTTTTT. Protein product: CASSQNPQGPEKLFF.

The chain combines TRBV15 with TRBJ2-1, with 14 positions matching TRBD2. Unmatched junction bases numbered 5, after V lost 5 bases and J lost 8 bases. The germline gives CDR1 LNHNV, CDR2 YYDKDF (reference sequence). The CDR3 contains 15 residues. This CDR3 reads CATSGGLAGGDEQFF. The CDR3 region has the DNA TGTGCCACCAGCGGTGGACTAGCGGGAGGCGATGAGCAGTTCTTC.

The J gene is TRBJ2-7, the V gene TRBV10-3, with D possibly being TRBD2 (7 bases). This CDR3 has 15 amino acids. The V end was cut by 3 bases, the J end by 2 bases, with 14 bases between. Germline-derived CDR1 and CDR2 are ENHRY and SYGVKD. This CDR3 is CAISEGGGLPYEQYF. CDR3 in DNA: TGTGCCATCAGTGAAGGCGGGGGCCTTCCCTACGAGCAGTACTTC.

V and J are TRBV6-5 and TRBJ2-5, with D hard to call. The CDR3 has 12 residues. V lost 1 base, J lost 5 bases, and 5 bases lay in between. Germline-derived CDR1 and CDR2 are MNHEY and SVGAGI. The CDR3 sequence is CASSYLNETQYF. The CDR3 bases are TGTGCCAGCAGTTACTTAAATGAGACCCAGTACTTC.

This clone appeared a single time. This sequence joins TRBV12-5 and TRBJ1-2; 8 bases agree with TRBD1. This CDR3 region has 13 residues. V trimming: 6 bases; J trimming: 4 bases; junction bases outside the gene matches: 4. In germline, CDR1 is LGHNT, CDR2 FRNRAP. The CDR3 DNA is TGTGCTAGTGGGGAACAGGGGGGCTATGGCTACACCTTC. This translates into CASGEQGGYGYTF.

This rearrangement joins TRBV6-6 to TRBJ2-3, with D tentatively TRBD1 (5 bases). V was shortened by 2 bases and J by 10 bases, with 7 bases between the two germline ends. CDR1 and CDR2 from the germline V gene are MNHNY and SVGAGI (reference sequence). The CDR3 has 11 residues. CDR3 in DNA: TGTGCCAGCAGTTACCAGGGTGCGCAGTATTTT. Amino acids: CASSYQGAQYF.

The V and J genes are TRBV30 and TRBJ1-1; 7 bases are a match to TRBD1. The J segment lost 1 base and the V segment lost 3 bases, leaving 17 bases of the junction unmatched. This CDR3 comprises 18 residues. Germline CDR1 GTSNPN, CDR2 SVGIG (reference sequence). The chain's CDR3 is CAWRPLAGTAHENTEAFF. Written as DNA, the CDR3 is TGTGCCTGGAGGCCTCTCGCCGGGACAGCACACGAGAACACTGAAGCTTTCTTT.

On this clone itself: At one end, the junction sequence differs from germline, possibly due to a read error. In nucleotides, the CDR3 is TGCGCCAGCAGCGTAGAGAGCGGCGAGCGGGCCTACAATGAGCAGTTCTTC. It translates to CASSVESGERAYNEQFF. V gene TRBV9 combines with J gene TRBJ2-1; the D gene is possibly TRBD2 (6 bases). CDR3 length: 17 amino acids. CDR1 and CDR2 from the germline V gene are SGDLS and YYNGEE.

This clone appeared a few times. The CDR3 protein is CASSRDWGDEQYF. The CDR3 DNA reads TGTGCCAGCAGCAGGGACTGGGGGGACGAGCAGTACTTC. The J gene is TRBJ2-7, the V gene TRBV9; D might be TRBD2 (6 bases). The CDR3 is made up of 13 amino acids. The germline V gene has CDR1 SGDLS and CDR2 YYNGEE. Trimming shortened V by 4 bases and J by 5 bases, and 13 bases separated the two germline ends.

CDR3 sequence (DNA): TGCAGCGTTGAGATCCCGGGACAGTCCTACGAGCAGTACTTC. Translation gives CSVEIPGQSYEQYF. The V gene is TRBV29-1, the J gene TRBJ2-7; 7 nucleotides align to TRBD1. The V segment lost 3 bases and the J segment 1 base; nucleotides outside the gene matches: 6. This CDR3 comprises 14 residues. The germline V gene encodes CDR1 SQVTM and CDR2 ANQGSEA.

V usage is TRBV4-1 and J usage is TRBJ1-5; D perhaps matches TRBD1 (5 bases). The CDR3 is 17 residues long. V lost 0 bases, J lost 0 bases, and 12 bases lay in between. From germline, CDR1 is MGHRA and CDR2 YSYEKL. CDR3 loop: CASSQEGWDYSNQPQHF. CDR3 bases: TGCGCCAGCAGCCAAGAGGGCTGGGACTATAGCAATCAGCCCCAGCATTTT.

The V gene is TRBV10-2, the J gene TRBJ2-7; D is unresolved. CDR1 is WSHSY and CDR2 is SAAADI in the germline V gene. This CDR3 contains 13 residues. V was clipped by 3 bases and J by 3 bases, with 9 bases between them. The CDR3 loop reads CASSDASYYEQYF. In nucleotides, the CDR3 is TGCGCCAGCAGTGACGCCAGTTACTACGAGCAGTACTTC.

V is TRBV4-3 and J is TRBJ1-2; no definite D call. This CDR3 is built from 14 residues. V lost 1 base and J 1 base, leaving 7 bases between the germline ends. CDR1 LGHNA and CDR2 YSLEER come from the germline V gene. The CDR3 reads CASSQVGSNYGYTF. CDR3 in DNA: TGCGCCAGCAGCCAAGTTGGGAGTAACTATGGCTACACCTTC.